A single sample is the source of the 18 T cell receptor beta chains below, sequenced in a study of control samples from healthy donors and cancer patients. Profiled with immunoSEQ multiplex PCR; TCRdb holds only in-frame clones, not every one. The data show around 130,000 clones, with around nine tenths seen just once and around 10% held by the top ten. The sample consisted of blood. The receptors stem from a man aged 30-40 years in good health.

The chain is built from TRBV19 and TRBJ1-4; 10 nucleotides line up with TRBD1. The germline gives CDR1 LNHDA, CDR2 SQIVND (reference sequence). V was clipped by 3 bases and J by 5 bases; unmatched bases: 0. CDR3 length: 14 residues. CDR3 region: CASSMGQGNEKLFF. CDR3 in DNA: TGTGCCAGTAGTATGGGACAGGGGAATGAAAAACTGTTTTTT.

This clone was recorded a few times. The chain recombines TRBV6-1 with TRBJ1-5; D gene ambiguous. V was pared by 1 base and J by 4 bases, with 8 bases between. The CDR3 runs 14 residues. Germline V CDR1 and CDR2: MNHNS, SASEGT. CDR3 DNA sequence: TGTGCCAGCAGTGAAGTTTCTGGGAATCAGCCCCAGCATTTT. This codes for CASSEVSGNQPQHF.

The rearrangement joins TRBV5-6 to TRBJ2-5; D call uncertain. The V gene's germline CDR1 is SGHDT and CDR2 YYEEEE. The CDR3 has 16 amino acids. V was trimmed by 4 bases and J by 2 bases, leaving 18 bases between them. DNA of the CDR3: TGTGCCAGCAGCCGGAAAGGCAAGTACGGACAAGAGACCCAGTACTTC. Translated: CASSRKGKYGQETQYF.

The chain uses TRBV6-5 and TRBJ2-2; unclear D gene. This CDR3 region has 12 residues. V lost 0 bases and J lost 7, with 3 bases in between. Germline CDR1 MNHEY, CDR2 SVGAGI. CDR3 in amino acids: CASSYSNGELFF. The CDR3 DNA reads TGTGCCAGCAGTTACTCGAACGGGGAGCTGTTTTTT.

Turning to this clone: This sample includes further DNA sequences coding for the same CDR3. CDR3 amino acids: CASSPQGNTEAFF. The CDR3 bases are TGTGCCAGCTCACCACAGGGGAACACTGAAGCTTTCTTT. This sequence joins TRBV18 and TRBJ1-1; no clear D gene. The V gene's germline CDR1 is KGHSH and CDR2 LQKENI. The CDR3 length is 13 residues. Trimming stripped 1 base from V and 1 base from J, with 4 bases between.

In this sample, this clone turned up a few times. The chain joins TRBV6-5 to TRBJ1-6, with D possibly being TRBD1 (5 bases). The CDR3 has 15 residues. V was cut by 0 bases and J by 8 bases, with 11 bases left in between. From germline, CDR1 is MNHEY and CDR2 SVGAGI. Here the CDR3 DNA reads TGTGCCAGCAGTTACTCGTGGGGGGTTGATTCACCCCTCCACTTT. Translation gives CASSYSWGVDSPLHF.

This chain connects TRBV29-1 to TRBJ1-6; maybe TRBD1 (5 bases). This CDR3 spans 12 amino acids. Trimming left V 6 bases short and J 8 bases short, with 11 bases between. Germline assignment: CDR1 SQVTM and CDR2 ANQGSEA. The CDR3 reads CSVGTGDSPLHF. DNA of the CDR3: TGCAGCGTCGGGACGGGGGATTCACCCCTCCACTTT.

The genes are TRBV3-1 (or the pseudogene TRBV3-2) and TRBJ1-1; a weak D match, TRBD1 (6 bases). CDR3 length: 13 amino acids. V lost 1 base, J lost 5 bases, and 8 bases lay in between. The V gene's germline CDR1 is LGHDT and CDR2 YNNKEL (reference sequence). CDR3 in DNA: TGTGCCAGCAGCCAAGCCACAGGGACTGAAGCTTTCTTT. Translation gives CASSQATGTEAFF.

This clone was seen ten or more times. Different DNA sequences within this sample yield the same CDR3. The rearrangement links TRBV4-1 to TRBJ1-2, with 8 bases lining up with TRBD1. This CDR3 is 13 amino acids long. Germline values: CDR1 MGHRA, CDR2 YSYEKL. V gave up 0 bases and J gave up 7 bases; unmatched junction bases: 1. The CDR3 coding sequence is TGCGCCAGCAGCCAAGATGGACAGGGTGGCTACACCTTC. Translated: CASSQDGQGGYTF.

CDR3 in amino acids: CASSSQDTQYF. CDR3 nucleotides: TGTGCCAGCAGCTCCCAAGATACGCAGTATTTT. V usage is TRBV7-9 and J usage is TRBJ2-3; D gene uncertain. V gave up 4 bases and J gave up 5 bases, with 4 bases separating them. CDR3 length: 11 amino acids. In germline, CDR1 is SEHNR, CDR2 FQNEAQ (reference sequence).

The chain has TRBV7-2 and TRBJ1-5; 7 nucleotides align to TRBD1. The ends lost 3 bases at V and 7 bases at J; junction bases unmatched: 3. The CDR3 loop spans 13 amino acids. CDR1 is SGHTA, CDR2 FQGNSA, per germline. The CDR3 loop is CASSLTGSQPQHF. As DNA, the CDR3 is TGTGCCAGCAGCTTGACAGGGTCCCAGCCCCAGCATTTT.

The genes are TRBV10-3 and TRBJ1-4, with 10 bases matching TRBD1. Unmatched junction bases numbered 6, after V lost 3 bases and J lost 8 bases. The CDR3 length is 15 residues. Per the germline V gene, CDR1 is ENHRY and CDR2 is SYGVKD. The CDR3, as DNA: TGTGCCATCAGTGATACGGGACAGGGGACCGAAAAACTGTTTTTT. As protein: CAISDTGQGTEKLFF.

There are a few counts of this clone. This chain links TRBV5-8 with TRBJ1-2; weak D call: TRBD1 (6 bases). Germline V gene lookup returns CDR1 SGHTS and CDR2 YDEGEE. Trimming took 0 bases from V and 4 from J, leaving 7 bases between them. The CDR3 is 13 residues long. The CDR3 nucleotides are TGTGCCAGCAGCTTGGCGACAGGCTATGGCTACACCTTC. As protein: CASSLATGYGYTF. The whole variable domain, filled in from reference TRBV5-8 and TRBJ1-2, reads EAGVTQSPTHLIKTRGQQATLRCSPISGHTSVYWYQQALGLGLQFLLWYDEGEERNRGNFPPRFSGRQFPNYSSELNVNALELEDSALYLCASSLATGYGYTFGSGTRLTVV.

The rearrangement uses TRBV2 and TRBJ1-2; 8 nucleotides line up with TRBD1. Germline V CDR1 and CDR2: SNHLY, FYNNEI. This CDR3 region has 17 residues. Germline trimming cut 2 bases from V and 7 bases from J; bases unmatched to any gene: 15. The CDR3 DNA sequence: TGTGCCAGCAGTGAATCAAGGTTCGTGGGACAGGAGGGTGGCTACACCTTC. It specifies CASSESRFVGQEGGYTF.

The chain links TRBV19 to TRBJ1-5; D might be TRBD1 (5 bases). CDR3 length: 18 amino acids. V was trimmed by 3 bases and J by 1 base, leaving 19 bases between them. CDR1 and CDR2 (germline): LNHDA, SQIVND (reference sequence). CDR3 region: CASSIGTSRSRSNQPQHF. CDR3 bases: TGTGCCAGTAGTATTGGGACCAGCAGAAGTCGGAGCAATCAGCCCCAGCATTTT.

The chain is built from TRBV6-5 and TRBJ2-2; D possibly corresponds to TRBD1 (6 bases). The germline V gene encodes CDR1 MNHEY and CDR2 SVGAGI. CDR3 length: 13 residues. Trimming pared 10 bases from V and 1 base from J, leaving 10 bases between. For the CDR3, the DNA is TGTGCCATCAGGACAGTGAACACCGGGGAGCTGTTTTTT. Protein: CAIRTVNTGELFF.

The DNA for the CDR3 is TGTGCCAGCAGCCCCCGACAGGGAAGACATGAAAAACTGTTTTTT. The encoded protein is CASSPRQGRHEKLFF. The chain combines TRBV7-8 with TRBJ1-4, with 7 bases matching TRBD1. J gave up 6 bases and V 5 bases, and 9 bases lay outside the gene matches. This CDR3 is 15 amino acids long. The germline V gene encodes CDR1 SGHVS and CDR2 FQNEAQ.

The rearrangement links TRBV5-6 to TRBJ2-2, with D possibly being TRBD2 (6 bases). The germline V gene has CDR1 SGHDT and CDR2 YYEEEE. This CDR3 is built from 13 residues. V dropped 4 bases and J dropped 7 bases, with 11 bases sitting between them. As DNA, the CDR3 is TGTGCCAGCAGCGCCCTGGAGGGCGGGGAGCTGTTTTTT. Protein sequence: CASSALEGGELFF.